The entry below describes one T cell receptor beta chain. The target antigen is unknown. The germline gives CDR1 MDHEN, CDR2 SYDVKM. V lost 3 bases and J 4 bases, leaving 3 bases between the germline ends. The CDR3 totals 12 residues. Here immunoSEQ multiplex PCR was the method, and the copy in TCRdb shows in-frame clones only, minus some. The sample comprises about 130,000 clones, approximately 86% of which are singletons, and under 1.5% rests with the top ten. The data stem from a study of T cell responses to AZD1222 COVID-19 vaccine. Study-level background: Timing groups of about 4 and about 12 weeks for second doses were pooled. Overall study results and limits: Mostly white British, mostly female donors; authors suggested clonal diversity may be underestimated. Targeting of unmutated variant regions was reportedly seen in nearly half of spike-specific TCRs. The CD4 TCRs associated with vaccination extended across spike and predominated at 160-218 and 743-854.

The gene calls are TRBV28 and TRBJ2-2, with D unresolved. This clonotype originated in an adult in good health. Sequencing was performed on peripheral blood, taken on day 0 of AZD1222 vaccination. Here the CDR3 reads CASSLGTGELFF. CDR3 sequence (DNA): TGTGCCAGCAGTTTGGGCACCGGGGAGCTGTTTTTT.